The entry below describes one T cell receptor beta chain. A much larger clone sits a single nucleotide away, making a read error possible. This specimen comes from a study of regulatory T cells in long-lasting Graves disease. Indicated time point: newly diagnosed GD, antithyroid drugs for less than 3 months. TCR sequences were obtained from RNA taken from PBMCs. Assembly of TCR beta libraries relied on iRepertoire HTBI primers together with Arm-PCR of CDR3 regions. TCRdb ran MiXCR on the multiplex PCR reads and lists one entry per CDR3 protein. The sample lists 350,000 to 400,000 distinct CDR3 sequences; about 14% were seen once. The CDR3 is made up of 17 amino acids. Germline V gene data show CDR1 as DFQATT and CDR2 as SNEGSKA (reference sequence). The junction had 17 bases not matched to a gene; V was cut back by 4 bases and J by 6 bases.

The starting material was peripheral blood mononuclear cells (PBMCs), obtained at new diagnosis, from a patient treated with antithyroid drugs. The V gene is TRBV20-1, the J gene TRBJ2-2; the match to TRBD2 covers 7 bases. The origin of this receptor is a female donor with Graves disease. The CDR3 protein is CSAKFLADPKDAGELFF. CDR3 coding DNA: TGCAGTGCTAAATTCCTAGCGGACCCGAAGGACGCCGGGGAGCTGTTTTTT.